The clone carrying this TCR delta chain came up a few times. The antigen is undetermined. These data come from a study of Vδ1+ human thymocytes. The study, taken as a whole, reports: In the thymus, TRG and TRD repertoires looked highly polyclonal with Gaussian CDR3 lengths. Unexpected Vdelta2 sequences could cause misinterpretation of bulk repertoire data.

RNA was extracted from the cells and then reverse transcribed. Multiplex PCR used pooled V-gene forward primers and a constant-region reverse primer to amplify CDR3s. TCRdb redid the clone calls on the multiplex PCR reads with CATT. The top ten clones hold approximately 0.93% of a sample with 22,000 or so delta-chain clones, 7% to 8.5% of them seen once. The germline V gene encodes CDR1 TSWWSYY and CDR2 QGS. With 0 bases removed from V and 0 bases from J, the gap between germline ends came to 26 bases. This CDR3 region has 21 residues. Sequences were obtained from Vdelta1+ gamma-delta thymocytes from the thymus. As to subset: FACS-sorted CD3+ TCRalphabeta- TCRVdelta1+ TCRVdelta2- thymocytes. The V gene is TRDV1, the J gene TRDJ1, with D possibly called TRDD2 or TRDD3 (6 bases each). This receptor was identified in a child younger than two who had congenital heart surgery. CDR3 sequence: CALGELLSYGWGRAYTDKLIF. Here the CDR3 DNA reads TGTGCTCTTGGGGAACTATTATCCTACGGCTGGGGCAGGGCTTACACCGATAAACTCATCTTT.